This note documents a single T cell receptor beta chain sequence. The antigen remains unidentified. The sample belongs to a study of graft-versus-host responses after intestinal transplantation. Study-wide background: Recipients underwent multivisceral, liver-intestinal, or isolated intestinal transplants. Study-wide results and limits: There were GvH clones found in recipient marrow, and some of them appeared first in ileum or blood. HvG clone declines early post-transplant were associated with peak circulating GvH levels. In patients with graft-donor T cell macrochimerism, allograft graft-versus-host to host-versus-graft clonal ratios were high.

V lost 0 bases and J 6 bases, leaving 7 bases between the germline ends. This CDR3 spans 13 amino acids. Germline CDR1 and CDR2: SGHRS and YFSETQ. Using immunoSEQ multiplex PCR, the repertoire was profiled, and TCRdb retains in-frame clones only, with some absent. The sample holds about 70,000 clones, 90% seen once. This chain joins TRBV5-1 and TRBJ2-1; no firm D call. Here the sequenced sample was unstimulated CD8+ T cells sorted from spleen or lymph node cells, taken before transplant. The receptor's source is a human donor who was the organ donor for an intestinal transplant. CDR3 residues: CASSLDPGNEQFF. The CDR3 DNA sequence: TGCGCCAGCAGCTTGGACCCCGGCAATGAGCAGTTCTTC.